A few counts support the clone carrying this T cell receptor (beta chain). Its target is not known. The length of the CDR3 is 16 residues. V shed 5 bases, J shed 0 bases, and the junction held 7 bases outside the gene matches. Germline V gives CDR1 SGHVS, CDR2 FQNEAQ. These data are taken from a study of cytomegalovirus exposure and HLA in healthy donors. Study findings and constraints: According to a later analysis, TCR clusters from the first cohort tended to co-occur in the 100 to 150 validation repertoires. Many donors carried some public TCRs, although rarity characterized most TCR sequences. Cytomegalovirus-associated TCR beta chains were listed, numbering some 150.

Using immunoSEQ multiplex PCR, the repertoire was profiled, and TCRdb retains in-frame clones only, with some absent. The sample has 150,000 to 200,000 clones, about four fifths seen once. Among the 100 to 150 subjects of the validation cohort, separate from the approximately 700-subject first cohort, were the donors. This receptor was identified in a man younger than 45 in good health and CMV-seropositive. The sequencing sample was made of PBMCs. V and J are TRBV7-8 and TRBJ2-1; 7 bases match TRBD2. DNA for the CDR3: TGTGCCAGCAGCCAAAGGGAGGGAAGCTCCTACAATGAGCAGTTCTTC. It yields the protein CASSQREGSSYNEQFF.